The 20 T cell receptor beta chains given below trace back to one sample, sequenced in a study of T-cell memory formation after mild COVID-19. TCRdb reanalysed the 5' RACE reads using MiXCR and keeps one entry per CDR3 protein. This sample yields about 140,000 distinct CDR3 sequences, of which 14% to 15% are seen a single time; around 28% belongs to the top ten. The sequencing input was PBMCs or a T cell subset sorted from them (not recorded which). Receptors were obtained from an adult woman who had mild COVID-19 (a few samples of this study predate the infection). Cell type and time point are not known.

This sequence joins TRBV4-1 and TRBJ2-3, with D possibly TRBD1 on 6 matching bases. The V and J ends lost 0 bases and 1 base respectively, with 11 bases between them. Germline V CDR1 and CDR2: MGHRA, YSYEKL. The CDR3 spans 16 residues. The CDR3 loop is CASSQELDRGTDTQYF. CDR3 coding DNA: TGCGCCAGCAGCCAAGAACTGGACAGAGGCACAGATACGCAGTATTTT.

The rearrangement links TRBV5-1 to TRBJ2-1; D not certain. This CDR3 spans 14 amino acids. The V gene's germline CDR1 is SGHRS and CDR2 YFSETQ. Trimming removed 0 bases from V and 5 bases from J, with 9 bases in between. This CDR3 reads CASSLADADNEQFF. CDR3 bases: TGCGCCAGCAGCTTGGCCGATGCAGACAATGAGCAGTTCTTC.

This clonotype was recorded a few times. The rearrangement joins TRBV4-1 to TRBJ1-1; D perhaps matches TRBD1 (6 bases). The CDR3 length is 13 residues. Germline lookup yields CDR1 MGHRA and CDR2 YSYEKL. Deletions cut 8 bases from V and 3 bases from J, with 13 bases between. CDR3 in amino acids: CASRAEGDTEAFF. The CDR3 DNA reads as TGCGCCAGCCGGGCCGAGGGGGACACTGAAGCTTTCTTT.

The chain combines TRBV6-5 with TRBJ2-1; 9 nucleotides align to TRBD1. Per the germline V gene, CDR1 is MNHEY and CDR2 is SVGAGI. The V gene end was trimmed by 4 bases and the J gene end by 8 bases; junction bases not matched to a gene: 6. The CDR3 has 14 residues. This chain's CDR3 is CASSWGQGLDEQFF. The DNA of the CDR3 is TGTGCCAGCAGTTGGGGACAGGGTCTCGATGAGCAGTTCTTC.

The V call is TRBV7-9, the J call TRBJ1-2; TRBD1 might be the D (5 bases). The CDR3 is made up of 14 amino acids. Trimming removed 2 bases at V and 6 bases at J, with 13 bases between. The V gene's germline CDR1 is SEHNR and CDR2 FQNEAQ (reference sequence). The CDR3 nucleotides read TGTGCCAGCAGCTTATCTCAGGGTCCCCATGGCTACACCTTC. Its translation: CASSLSQGPHGYTF.

The chain uses TRBV12-3 or TRBV12-4 and TRBJ2-1, with 7 nucleotides matching TRBD2. Germline trimming cut 5 bases from V and 0 bases from J; bases unmatched to any gene: 16. This CDR3 has 19 residues. The CDR3: CASSIRLARGESSYNEQFF. As DNA, the CDR3 is TGTGCCAGCAGTATCCGACTAGCCCGGGGGGAAAGCTCCTACAATGAGCAGTTCTTC.

The genes are TRBV18 and TRBJ1-5; a weak D match, TRBD1 (6 bases). V was trimmed by 3 bases and J by 7 bases, leaving 19 bases between them. The CDR3 is made up of 16 amino acids. CDR1 is KGHSH, CDR2 LQKENI, per germline. As DNA, the CDR3 is TGTGCCAGCTCACCCCTTTATCCAGGGGAGAACCAGCCCCAGCATTTT. Protein sequence: CASSPLYPGENQPQHF.

This clonotype showed up just a few times. The chain recombines TRBV11-2 with TRBJ2-1; no clear D. Trimming removed 6 bases from V and 2 bases from J, with 2 bases in between. CDR1 and CDR2 from the germline V gene are SGHAT and FQNNGV. This CDR3 has 11 amino acids. CDR3 residues: CASRAYNEQFF. In nucleotides, the CDR3 is TGTGCCAGCAGGGCCTACAATGAGCAGTTCTTC.

The CDR3 protein is CSARPLEGSGEETQYF. The CDR3 DNA reads as TGCAGTGCTAGGCCCTTAGAAGGTAGCGGGGAGGAGACCCAGTACTTC. The rearrangement uses TRBV20-1 and TRBJ2-5; 8 nucleotides match TRBD2. V lost 3 bases to trimming and J lost 5 bases; unmatched junction nucleotides: 14. The germline V gene has CDR1 DFQATT and CDR2 SNEGSKA (reference sequence). The CDR3 contains 16 residues.

The J gene is TRBJ2-7, the V gene TRBV28; D remains ambiguous. V was pared by 2 bases and J by 4 bases, with 9 bases between. CDR3 length: 13 residues. Germline loops: CDR1 MDHEN, CDR2 SYDVKM. CDR3: CASSLMVLYEQYF. The DNA of the CDR3 is TGTGCCAGCAGTTTAATGGTGCTTTACGAGCAGTACTTC.

This clonotype has more than one count but fewer than ten. This rearrangement joins TRBV24-1 to TRBJ2-7; 7 positions match TRBD1. Looked up from germline, CDR1 is KGHDR and CDR2 is SFDVKD. V dropped 5 bases and J dropped 1; count of bases not matched to a gene: 10. This CDR3 is 16 amino acids long. The CDR3 loop reads CATSGLPGTESYEQYF. The DNA for the CDR3 is TGTGCCACCAGTGGACTACCCGGGACAGAGTCCTACGAGCAGTACTTC.

The chain carries TRBV12-3 or TRBV12-4 and TRBJ2-4; D unclear. The CDR3 loop spans 14 amino acids. V was shortened by 1 base and J by 0 bases, with 4 bases between the two germline ends. In DNA, the CDR3 is TGTGCCAGCAGTTTAGTGGTAGCCAAAAACATTCAGTACTTC. As protein: CASSLVVAKNIQYF.

The rearrangement links TRBV7-8 to TRBJ1-1, with TRBD1 matching over 9 bases. Germline lookup yields CDR1 SGHVS and CDR2 FQNEAQ. The CDR3 is made up of 17 amino acids. Unmatched junction bases numbered 9, after V lost 0 bases and J lost 4 bases. This CDR3 is CASSLANTGGRGTEAFF. The CDR3 DNA is TGTGCCAGCAGCTTAGCTAACACAGGGGGCAGGGGCACTGAAGCTTTCTTT.

This clonotype has only a few counts. The chain is built from TRBV20-1 and TRBJ1-5; 7 bases are shared with TRBD1. The CDR3 length is 13 residues. V lost 7 bases, J lost 6 bases, and 9 bases stayed unmatched. Germline CDR1 and CDR2: DFQATT and SNEGSKA (reference sequence). CDR3 nucleotides: TGCAGTGTCCCCCAGGGGGGGCTTCAGCCCCAGCATTTT. Translating gives CSVPQGGLQPQHF.

Many counts were recorded for this clonotype. The rearrangement joins TRBV6-2 or TRBV6-3 to TRBJ2-5; D not resolved. Trimming took 2 bases from V and 5 from J, leaving 3 bases between them. The CDR3 is 11 amino acids. Germline values: CDR1 MNHEY, CDR2 SVGEGT. Here the CDR3 reads CASSYGETQYF. CDR3 nucleotide sequence: TGTGCCAGCAGTTACGGGGAGACCCAGTACTTC.

This rearrangement joins TRBV12-3 or TRBV12-4 to TRBJ2-7; D ambiguous. The CDR3 loop spans 11 amino acids. The V gene lost 6 bases and the J gene lost 5 bases, with 8 bases spanning the gap. The CDR3 spells CASRAGDEQYF. The DNA for the CDR3 is TGTGCCAGCAGGGCTGGGGACGAGCAGTACTTC.

The V gene is TRBV29-1, the J gene TRBJ1-1; 7 bases are a match to TRBD1. CDR1 is SQVTM, CDR2 ANQGSEA, per germline. The J segment lost 0 bases and the V segment lost 7 bases, leaving 5 bases of the junction unmatched. This CDR3 is built from 13 residues. The CDR3 protein is CSALTGMNTEAFF. The CDR3 DNA follows: TGCAGCGCCCTGACAGGGATGAACACTGAAGCTTTCTTT.

The chain is built from TRBV6-6 and TRBJ2-1; 10 bases fit TRBD2. The V and J ends lost 6 bases and 3 bases, in that order; junction bases with no gene match: 23. The CDR3 is 21 amino acids. Germline V lookup: CDR1 MNHNY, CDR2 SVGAGI (reference sequence). In nucleotides, the CDR3 is TGTGCCAGCAGCGCAAATCAGAGGACTAGCGGACTATGGGCTATCTACAATGAGCAGTTCTTC. Translated: CASSANQRTSGLWAIYNEQFF.

This clonotype was counted a few times. The CDR3 loop reads CASSPRGGDSYEQYF. For the CDR3, the DNA is TGTGCCAGCAGCCCACGGGGGGGGGACTCCTACGAGCAGTACTTC. J is TRBJ2-7 and V is TRBV7-3, with TRBD2 matching 8 bases. The J segment lost 0 bases and the V segment lost 5 bases, leaving 6 bases of the junction unmatched. The CDR3 has 15 residues. The germline gives CDR1 SGHTA, CDR2 FQGTGA.

The chain recombines TRBV4-1 with TRBJ2-7, with D possibly called TRBD1 or TRBD2 (6 bases each). The CDR3 totals 16 residues. Germline lookup yields CDR1 MGHRA and CDR2 YSYEKL. The germline V and J ends were trimmed by 0 bases and 2 bases, with 14 bases remaining between them. The CDR3 DNA sequence: TGCGCCAGCAGCCAAGATAGGGGGGTAGGGACCTACGAGCAGTACTTC. It specifies CASSQDRGVGTYEQYF.